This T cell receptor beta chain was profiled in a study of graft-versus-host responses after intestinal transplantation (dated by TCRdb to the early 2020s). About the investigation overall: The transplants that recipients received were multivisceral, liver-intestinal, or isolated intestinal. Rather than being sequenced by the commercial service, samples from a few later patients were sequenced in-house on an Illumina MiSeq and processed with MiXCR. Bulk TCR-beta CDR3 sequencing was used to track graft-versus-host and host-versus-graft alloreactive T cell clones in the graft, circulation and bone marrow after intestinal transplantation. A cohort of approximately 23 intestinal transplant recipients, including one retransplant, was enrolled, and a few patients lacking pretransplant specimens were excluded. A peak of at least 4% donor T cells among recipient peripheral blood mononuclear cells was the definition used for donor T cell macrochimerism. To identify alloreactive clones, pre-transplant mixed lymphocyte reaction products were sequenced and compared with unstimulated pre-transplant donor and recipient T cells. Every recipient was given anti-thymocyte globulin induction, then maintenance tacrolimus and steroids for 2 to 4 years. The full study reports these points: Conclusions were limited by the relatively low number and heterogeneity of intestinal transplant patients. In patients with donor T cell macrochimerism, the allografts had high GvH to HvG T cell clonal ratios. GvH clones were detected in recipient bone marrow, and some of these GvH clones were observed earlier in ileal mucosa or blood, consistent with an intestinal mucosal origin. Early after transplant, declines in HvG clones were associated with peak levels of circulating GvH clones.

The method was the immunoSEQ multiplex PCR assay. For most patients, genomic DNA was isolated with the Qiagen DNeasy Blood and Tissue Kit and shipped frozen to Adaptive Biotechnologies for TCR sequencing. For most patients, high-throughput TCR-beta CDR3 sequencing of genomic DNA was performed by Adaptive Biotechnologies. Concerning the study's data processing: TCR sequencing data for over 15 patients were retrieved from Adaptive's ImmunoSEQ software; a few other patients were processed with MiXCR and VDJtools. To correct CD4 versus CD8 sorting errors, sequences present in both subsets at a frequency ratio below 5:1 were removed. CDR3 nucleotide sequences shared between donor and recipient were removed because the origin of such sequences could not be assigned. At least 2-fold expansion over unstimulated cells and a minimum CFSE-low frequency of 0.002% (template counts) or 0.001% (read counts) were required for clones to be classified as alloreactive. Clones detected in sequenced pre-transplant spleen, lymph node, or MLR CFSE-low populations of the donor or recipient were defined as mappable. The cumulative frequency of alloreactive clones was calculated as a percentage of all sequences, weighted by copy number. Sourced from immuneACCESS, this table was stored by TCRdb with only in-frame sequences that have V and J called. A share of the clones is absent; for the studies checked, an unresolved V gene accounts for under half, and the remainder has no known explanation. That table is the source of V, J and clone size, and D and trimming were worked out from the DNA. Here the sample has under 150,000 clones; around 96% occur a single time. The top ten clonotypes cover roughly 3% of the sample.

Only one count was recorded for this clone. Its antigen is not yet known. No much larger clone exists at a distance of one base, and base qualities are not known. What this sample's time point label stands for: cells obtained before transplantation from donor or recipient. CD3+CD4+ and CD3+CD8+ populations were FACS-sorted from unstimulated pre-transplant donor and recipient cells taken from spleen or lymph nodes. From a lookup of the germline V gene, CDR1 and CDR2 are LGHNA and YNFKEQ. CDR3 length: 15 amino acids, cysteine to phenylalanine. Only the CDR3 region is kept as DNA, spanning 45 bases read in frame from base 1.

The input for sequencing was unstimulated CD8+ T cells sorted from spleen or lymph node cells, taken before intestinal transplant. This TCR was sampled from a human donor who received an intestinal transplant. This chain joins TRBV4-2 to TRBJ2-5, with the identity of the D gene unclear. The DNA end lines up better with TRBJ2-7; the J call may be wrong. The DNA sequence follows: TGTGCCAGCAGCCAAGAGCCTGAAGATTGGTACGAGCAGTACTTC. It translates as CASSQEPEDWYEQYF.